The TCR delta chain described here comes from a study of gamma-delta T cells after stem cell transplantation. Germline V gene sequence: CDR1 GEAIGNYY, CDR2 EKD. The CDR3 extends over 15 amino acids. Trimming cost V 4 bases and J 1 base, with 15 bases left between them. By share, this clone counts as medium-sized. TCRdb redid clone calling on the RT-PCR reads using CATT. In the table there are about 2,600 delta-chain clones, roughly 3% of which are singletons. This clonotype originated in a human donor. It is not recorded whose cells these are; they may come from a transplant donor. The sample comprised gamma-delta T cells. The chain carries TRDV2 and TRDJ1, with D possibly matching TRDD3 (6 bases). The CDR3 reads CACDPVLGTTDKLIF. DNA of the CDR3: TGTGCCTGTGATCCGGTACTGGGTACCACCGATAAACTCATCTTT.